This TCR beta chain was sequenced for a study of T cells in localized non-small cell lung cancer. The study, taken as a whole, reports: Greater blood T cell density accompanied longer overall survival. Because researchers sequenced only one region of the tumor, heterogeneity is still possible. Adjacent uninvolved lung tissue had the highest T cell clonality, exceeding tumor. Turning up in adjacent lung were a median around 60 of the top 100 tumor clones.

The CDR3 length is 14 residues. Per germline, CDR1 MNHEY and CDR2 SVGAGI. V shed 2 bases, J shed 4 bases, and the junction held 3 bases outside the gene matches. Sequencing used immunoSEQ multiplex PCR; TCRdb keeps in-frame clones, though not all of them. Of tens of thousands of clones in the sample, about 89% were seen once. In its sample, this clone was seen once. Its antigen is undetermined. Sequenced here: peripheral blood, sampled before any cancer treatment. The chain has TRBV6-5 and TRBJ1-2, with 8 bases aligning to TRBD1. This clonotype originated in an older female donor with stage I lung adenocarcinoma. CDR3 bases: TGTGCCAGCAGTTACCTCGGACAGGGCTATGGCTACACCTTC. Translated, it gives CASSYLGQGYGYTF.